The rows below give T cell receptor beta chains drawn from one sample of a study of Ad26.COV2.S vaccination and SARS-CoV-2 variants. Clones were read by immunoSEQ multiplex PCR, and TCRdb kept only the in-frame ones, dropping some. The repertoire includes approximately 300,000 clones, roughly 86% of them detected once, and 1.5% to 2% sits in the top ten. The source was peripheral blood, collected in a trial of Ad26.COV2.S vaccine versus placebo. These receptor sequences come from a person aged 18-60 years who received the Ad26.COV2.S COVID-19 vaccine or a placebo. CDR3s include the opening cysteine and the closing phenylalanine or tryptophan. D genes are given only for firm matches. Rows may omit the clone size; those that give it use once, few, many or a size class.

cdr3_nt,cdr3_aa,j_call,clone_size,v_call,d_call
TGTGCCAGCAGCGTGATCAGCTACGAGCAGTACTTC,CASSVISYEQYF,TRBJ2-7,.,TRBV9,.
TGTGCCAGCAGCCAAATCACAGGGCTCGGCAATGAGCAGTTCTTC,CASSQITGLGNEQFF,TRBJ2-1,.,TRBV14,.
TGTGCCTGGAGTAGGCAGGGTGGGTTGGGGGAGCTGTTTTTT,CAWSRQGGLGELFF,TRBJ2-2,few,TRBV30,.
TGTGCCAGCTCACCACCAGGGGGTCACTATGGCTACACCTTC,CASSPPGGHYGYTF,TRBJ1-2,.,TRBV18,.
TGTGCCAGCAGTTACCCAAACTTTAGGGCCAGAGGGGGGGCCATGAACACTGAAGCTTTCTTT,CASSYPNFRARGGAMNTEAFF,TRBJ1-1,.,TRBV6-2/TRBV6-3,.
TGTGCCAGCAGCCCGATTAGGAGCAATCAGCCCCAGCATTTT,CASSPIRSNQPQHF,TRBJ1-5,.,TRBV6-5,.
TGTGCCAGCAGCCCCCGGACACTGCACACTGAAGCTTTCTTT,CASSPRTLHTEAFF,TRBJ1-1,few,TRBV14,.
TGTGCCAGCAGCGTGACAGGGGATGGAGGCTACACCTTC,CASSVTGDGGYTF,TRBJ1-2,.,TRBV7-3,TRBD1
TGTGCCAGCAGCTCGAACCCTTCCGGAGGGGAGCAGTTCTTC,CASSSNPSGGEQFF,TRBJ2-1,.,TRBV7-3,.
TGCGCCAGCAGCCAGGACAGGGTCCCCACAGATACGCAGTATTTT,CASSQDRVPTDTQYF,TRBJ2-3,.,TRBV4-3,TRBD1
TGTGCCAGCAGTGATAGGGGGCGGGACAGCCTACGTCCGGATACGCAGTATTTT,CASSDRGRDSLRPDTQYF,TRBJ2-3,.,TRBV25-1,.
TGTGCCAGCTTCTCTATGGGACAGGGTGACACCGGGGAGCTGTTTTTT,CASFSMGQGDTGELFF,TRBJ2-2,.,TRBV5-4,TRBD1
TGTGCCAGCAGCCCATACGATCAGCCCCAGCATTTT,CASSPYDQPQHF,TRBJ1-5,.,TRBV7-8,.
TGTGCCAGCAGCTTAATCAAGAGCAGGGCACCAACCTACGAGCAGTACTTC,CASSLIKSRAPTYEQYF,TRBJ2-7,.,TRBV11-2,.
TGTGCCAGCCAAAAGGGGGGAGGGAATTCACCCCTCCACTTT,CASQKGGGNSPLHF,TRBJ1-6,.,TRBV6-6,.
TGTGCCTGGAGTAGGACCGGGGAGCTGTTTTTT,CAWSRTGELFF,TRBJ2-2,.,TRBV30,.
TGTGCCAGTAGTCTCCCCGGGACAGGTCCGCCCGAGCAGTACTTC,CASSLPGTGPPEQYF,TRBJ2-7,.,TRBV19,TRBD1
TGTGCCAGCAGCAAGGTCCGGGATTCACCCCTCCACTTT,CASSKVRDSPLHF,TRBJ1-6,.,TRBV7-2,.
TGTGCCACCAGCAGAGATTGGACCGAGCAGTACTTC,CATSRDWTEQYF,TRBJ2-7,few,TRBV15,.
TGCAGCGTTGAAGTAATTGGAGACAGGTCCTCTACCTATGGCTACACCTTC,CSVEVIGDRSSTYGYTF,TRBJ1-2,.,TRBV29-1,.
TGTGCCAGCACCCGAGGAGCAAATGGCTACACCTTC,CASTRGANGYTF,TRBJ1-2,once,TRBV13,.
TGCGCCAGCAGCTTGGAGGCTCTAGCGGGGCGGTCGCAGTATTTT,CASSLEALAGRSQYF,TRBJ2-3,.,TRBV5-1,TRBD2